What follows are 26 T cell receptor beta chains derived from one specimen sequenced in a study of monozygotic twins with inflammatory bowel disease. One entry per CDR3 protein, without DNA, is what TCRdb gives after re-calling the 5' RACE reads. The listing records approximately 380,000 distinct CDR3 sequences. Sequenced input: blood. Every receptor here comes from a human donor with ulcerative colitis or Crohn's disease, or a healthy co-twin of an affected twin (not recorded which).

The chain has TRBV3-1 and TRBJ1-4. Germline V CDR1 and CDR2: LGHDT, YNNKEL (reference sequence). This CDR3 is 14 amino acids long. CDR3 protein: CASSLGYSNEKLFF.

The J gene is TRBJ2-1, the V gene TRBV11-2. The CDR3 sequence is 14 residues long. Germline CDR1 reads SGHAT; CDR2 reads FQNNGV. CDR3 region: CASSPGNPYNEQFF.

The V gene is TRBV7-2, the J gene TRBJ2-7; TCRdb selects TRBD1, and the lack of DNA leaves this call unchecked. In germline, CDR1 is SGHTA, CDR2 FQGNSA. CDR3 length equals 15 residues. Here the CDR3 reads CASSLAGTKAYEQYF.

The chain is built from TRBV6-5 and TRBJ2-1; without DNA, the TCRdb call of TRBD1 cannot be checked. Germline V gives CDR1 MNHEY, CDR2 SVGAGI. The CDR3 runs 12 residues. The CDR3 reads CASKQGAYEQFF.

This rearrangement joins TRBV20-1 to TRBJ2-5; TCRdb gives TRBD1 as the D gene, but with no DNA this cannot be confirmed. This CDR3 region has 13 residues. Germline V gene lookup returns CDR1 DFQATT and CDR2 SNEGSKA (reference sequence). This chain's CDR3 is CSARGDTKETQYF.

The V call is TRBV7-8, the J call TRBJ1-5. There are 15 residues in the CDR3. Germline assignment: CDR1 SGHVS and CDR2 FQNEAQ. The CDR3 protein is CASSLAHTVNQPQHF.

The chain recombines TRBV5-1 with TRBJ2-7; TCRdb gives TRBD1 as the D gene, but with no DNA this cannot be confirmed. The length of the CDR3 is 14 residues. Germline lookup yields CDR1 SGHRS and CDR2 YFSETQ. CDR3 protein: CASSLVQGAHEQYF.

V gene TRBV2 combines with J gene TRBJ1-4; no DNA is available, so the TRBD1 call from TCRdb remains unchecked. CDR3 length: 11 residues. Germline values: CDR1 SNHLY, CDR2 FYNNEI. The CDR3 loop is CASSVMTGWVF. Based on the CDR3 plus reference TRBV2 and TRBJ1-4, the full variable domain is EPEVTQTPSHQVTQMGQEVILRCVPISNHLYFYWYRQILGQKVEFLVSFYNNEISEKSEIFDDQFSVERPDGSNFTLKIRSTKLEDSAMYFCASSVMTGWVFGSGTQLSVL.

This chain connects TRBV6-2 or TRBV6-3 to TRBJ2-5; TCRdb proposes TRBD1, but this gene call is untestable without DNA. The CDR3 loop spans 16 amino acids. Germline V CDR1 and CDR2: MNHEY, SVGEGT. The CDR3 region is CASTQGDRMRQETQYF.

CDR3 sequence: CASSEWTEYGYTF. The V call is TRBV6-1, the J call TRBJ1-2. The germline CDR1 and CDR2 sequences are MNHNS and SASEGT. The CDR3 loop spans 13 amino acids.

The chain recombines TRBV7-2 with TRBJ2-2; the TRBD1 assignment by TCRdb is unverifiable without DNA. This CDR3 has 14 residues. Per germline, CDR1 SGHTA and CDR2 FQGNSA. The CDR3: CASSLHRATGELFF. Looking up the rest from reference TRBV7-2 and TRBJ2-2 gives the full variable domain: GAGVSQSPSNKVTEKGKDVELRCDPISGHTALYWYRQSLGQGLEFLIYFQGNSAPDKSGLPSDRFSAERTGGSVSTLTIQRTQQEDSAVYLCASSLHRATGELFFGEGSRLTVL.

The CDR3 protein is CASSLGTGAIEQSF. The chain couples TRBV7-2 to TRBJ2-7; TCRdb picks TRBD1, but there is no DNA to check that call. This CDR3 comprises 14 residues. CDR1 and CDR2 (germline): SGHTA, FQGNSA.

This chain connects TRBV7-2 to TRBJ1-1; TCRdb outputs TRBD1, but without DNA this stays unchecked. CDR1 and CDR2 (germline): SGHTA, FQGNSA. This CDR3 contains 14 residues. Here the CDR3 reads CASREHQGSTEAFF.

The CDR3 sequence: CSARDLYGADTQYF. The chain joins TRBV20-1 to TRBJ2-3. This CDR3 comprises 14 residues. Germline CDR1 reads DFQATT; CDR2 reads SNEGSKA (reference sequence).

This chain uses TRBV7-9 with TRBJ2-1; the D call of TRBD1 rests on TCRdb alone, since no DNA is present to check it. Germline V gives CDR1 SEHNR, CDR2 FQNEAQ (reference sequence). This CDR3 is 12 amino acids long. The CDR3 sequence: CASSSQGNEQFF. Variable domain in full (rest from reference TRBV7-9 and TRBJ2-1): DTGVSQNPRHKITKRGQNVTFRCDPISEHNRLYWYRQTLGQGPEFLTYFQNEAQLEKSRLLSDRFSAERPKGSFSTLEIQRTEQGDSAMYLCASSSQGNEQFFGPGTRLTVL.

The chain couples TRBV20-1 to TRBJ1-5; as DNA is missing, the TRBD1 call by TCRdb cannot be tested. Germline CDR1 DFQATT, CDR2 SNEGSKA (reference sequence). This CDR3 is 14 amino acids long. The CDR3 spells CSASTGSFNQPQHF.

This chain uses TRBV7-8 with TRBJ2-7; TCRdb indicates TRBD1, and absent DNA this call remains unverified. CDR1 SGHVS and CDR2 FQNEAQ come from the germline V gene. The CDR3 has 15 residues. The CDR3 loop is CASSQWTGPASEQYF.

This chain connects TRBV16 to TRBJ2-1; the TCRdb D gene call, TRBD1, has no DNA to confirm it. The CDR3 runs to 17 residues. Germline lookup yields CDR1 KGHSY and CDR2 FQNENV. The CDR3 sequence: CATKEDRVNRNYNEQFF.

J is TRBJ2-1 and V is TRBV7-3; TCRdb outputs TRBD2, but without DNA this stays unchecked. The germline gives CDR1 SGHTA, CDR2 FQGTGA. This CDR3 has 16 amino acids. The CDR3 loop reads CASSSIAGVGYNEQFF.

V and J are TRBV5-1 and TRBJ2-1; TCRdb's D call of TRBD1 is untestable without DNA. Germline CDR1 reads SGHRS; CDR2 reads YFSETQ. This CDR3 is built from 15 residues. CDR3 sequence: CASSRKQGQGSEQFF.

J is TRBJ2-1 and V is TRBV5-1; the D call of TRBD2 rests on TCRdb alone, since no DNA is present to check it. Germline V gene data show CDR1 as SGHRS and CDR2 as YFSETQ. This CDR3 spans 15 amino acids. Here the CDR3 reads CASSFVLAGSMGQFF.

The V and J genes are TRBV9 and TRBJ2-3; TCRdb indicates TRBD1, and absent DNA this call remains unverified. The germline V gene encodes CDR1 SGDLS and CDR2 YYNGEE. The CDR3 totals 14 residues. The CDR3 spells CASSVGSGQDTQYF.

The V and J genes are TRBV2 and TRBJ1-4; TCRdb's D call of TRBD1 is untestable without DNA. This CDR3 comprises 13 residues. CDR1 is SNHLY, CDR2 FYNNEI, per germline. The chain's CDR3 is CASRKDRGEKLFF. Full variable domain (outside the CDR3, taken from reference TRBV2 and TRBJ1-4): EPEVTQTPSHQVTQMGQEVILRCVPISNHLYFYWYRQILGQKVEFLVSFYNNEISEKSEIFDDQFSVERPDGSNFTLKIRSTKLEDSAMYFCASRKDRGEKLFFGSGTQLSVL.

The chain recombines TRBV9 with TRBJ2-7; TCRdb calls TRBD1, which cannot be checked without DNA. The CDR3 length is 15 residues. The germline V gene has CDR1 SGDLS and CDR2 YYNGEE. This CDR3 reads CASSFGTAKTYEQYF.

This chain joins TRBV14 and TRBJ2-7. Germline-derived CDR1 and CDR2 are SGHDN and FVKESK. The CDR3 length is 13 residues. CDR3 amino acids: CASSQRIRDEQYF.

The genes are TRBV24-1 and TRBJ2-3; TCRdb's D call of TRBD1 is untestable without DNA. The CDR3 runs 16 residues. From germline, CDR1 is KGHDR and CDR2 SFDVKD. CDR3 loop: CATSEAGRGSTDTQYF.